Shown below are 5 T cell receptor beta chains from a single sample sequenced in a study of blood T cell repertoires in COVID-19. Using immunoSEQ multiplex PCR, the repertoire was profiled, and TCRdb retains in-frame clones only, with some absent. In the table there are about 480,000 clones, 80% to 90% of which are singletons. Sequencing input: peripheral blood. The receptors here all came from a man younger than 30 with COVID-19, enrolled during active disease.

This chain joins TRBV6-5 and TRBJ2-3; perhaps TRBD2 as D (7 bases). Germline loops: CDR1 MNHEY, CDR2 SVGAGI. Trimming left V 5 bases short and J 5 bases short, with 11 bases between. CDR3 length: 13 amino acids. Here the CDR3 DNA reads TGTGCCAGCAGTAACAGGGAGGGAGATACGCAGTATTTT. Translating gives CASSNREGDTQYF.

The chain combines TRBV7-6 with TRBJ2-1; possibly TRBD2 for D (6 bases). Germline V CDR1 and CDR2: SGHVS, FNYEAQ. CDR3 length: 15 residues. The V end was cut by 5 bases, the J end by 4 bases, with 15 bases between. CDR3 amino acids: CASSKVGGGYNEQFF. The CDR3 DNA is TGTGCCAGCAGCAAAGTCGGGGGAGGTTACAATGAGCAGTTCTTC.

This clone was counted between two and nine times. This rearrangement joins TRBV2 to TRBJ1-5; TRBD1 agrees at 9 bases. V lost 6 bases to trimming and J lost 5 bases; unmatched junction nucleotides: 5. From germline, CDR1 is SNHLY and CDR2 FYNNEI. This CDR3 region has 14 residues. The CDR3 here is CASSGQGRDQPQHF. The CDR3 DNA sequence: TGTGCCAGCAGCGGACAGGGGAGGGATCAGCCCCAGCATTTT.

V and J are TRBV5-4 and TRBJ2-7, with 10 bases that match TRBD1. V lost 4 bases, J lost 3 bases, and 4 bases stayed unmatched. The V gene's germline CDR1 is SGHNT and CDR2 YYREEE (reference sequence). The CDR3 totals 14 residues. In nucleotides, the CDR3 is TGTGCCAGCAGCGGGACAGGGGCTCACTACGAGCAGTACTTC. Translation: CASSGTGAHYEQYF.

This chain uses TRBV29-1 with TRBJ2-5; 14 bases are shared with TRBD2. The CDR3 spans 14 residues. Trimming removed 7 bases from V and 5 bases from J; junction bases left unmatched: 6. Germline assignment: CDR1 SQVTM and CDR2 ANQGSEA. The CDR3 nucleotides read TGCAGCGGTGTGACTAGCGGGAGGGTGGAGACCCAGTACTTC. The encoded protein is CSGVTSGRVETQYF.